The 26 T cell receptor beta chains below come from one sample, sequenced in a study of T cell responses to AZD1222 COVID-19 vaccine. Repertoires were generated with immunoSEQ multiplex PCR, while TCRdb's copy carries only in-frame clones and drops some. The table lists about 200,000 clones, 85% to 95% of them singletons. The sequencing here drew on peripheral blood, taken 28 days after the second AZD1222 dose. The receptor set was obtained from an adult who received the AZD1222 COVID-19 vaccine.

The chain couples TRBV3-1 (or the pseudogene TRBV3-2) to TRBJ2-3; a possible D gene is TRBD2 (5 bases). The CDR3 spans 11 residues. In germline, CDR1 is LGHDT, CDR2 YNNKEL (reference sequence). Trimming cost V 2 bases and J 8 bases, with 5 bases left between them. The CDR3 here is CASSQSGTQYF. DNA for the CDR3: TGTGCCAGCAGCCAAAGCGGTACGCAGTATTTT.

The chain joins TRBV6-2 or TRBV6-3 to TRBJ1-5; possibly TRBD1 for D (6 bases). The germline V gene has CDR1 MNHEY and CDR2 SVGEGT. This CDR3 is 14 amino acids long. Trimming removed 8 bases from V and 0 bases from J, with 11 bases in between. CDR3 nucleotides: TGTGCCAGCGGCCGGGACAATAGCAATCAGCCCCAGCATTTT. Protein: CASGRDNSNQPQHF.

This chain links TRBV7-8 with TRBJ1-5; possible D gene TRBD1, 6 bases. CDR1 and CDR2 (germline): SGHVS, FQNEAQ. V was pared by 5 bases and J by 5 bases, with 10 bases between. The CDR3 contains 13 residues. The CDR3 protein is CASSQQGYQPQHF. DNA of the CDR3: TGTGCCAGCAGCCAACAGGGATATCAGCCCCAGCATTTT.

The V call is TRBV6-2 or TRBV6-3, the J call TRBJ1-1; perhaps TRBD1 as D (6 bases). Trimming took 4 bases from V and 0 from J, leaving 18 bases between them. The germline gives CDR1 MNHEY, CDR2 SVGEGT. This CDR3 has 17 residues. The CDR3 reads CASSWRHGTPMNTEAFF. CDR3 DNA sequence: TGTGCCAGCAGTTGGAGACACGGGACACCCATGAACACTGAAGCTTTCTTT.

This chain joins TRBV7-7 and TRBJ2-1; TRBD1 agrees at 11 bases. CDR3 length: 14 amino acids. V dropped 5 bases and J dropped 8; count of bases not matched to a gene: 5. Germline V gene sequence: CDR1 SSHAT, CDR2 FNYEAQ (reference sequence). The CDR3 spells CASSHGQGADEQFF. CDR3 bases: TGTGCCAGCAGCCACGGACAGGGGGCGGATGAGCAGTTCTTC.

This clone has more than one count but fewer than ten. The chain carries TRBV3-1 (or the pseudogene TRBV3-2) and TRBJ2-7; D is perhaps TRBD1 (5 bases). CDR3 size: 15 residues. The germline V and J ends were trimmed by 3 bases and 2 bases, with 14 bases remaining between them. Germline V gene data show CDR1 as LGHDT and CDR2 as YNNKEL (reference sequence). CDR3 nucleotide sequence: TGTGCCAGCAGCCAGAGTACAAGGGGCCCCTACGAGCAGTACTTC. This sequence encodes CASSQSTRGPYEQYF.

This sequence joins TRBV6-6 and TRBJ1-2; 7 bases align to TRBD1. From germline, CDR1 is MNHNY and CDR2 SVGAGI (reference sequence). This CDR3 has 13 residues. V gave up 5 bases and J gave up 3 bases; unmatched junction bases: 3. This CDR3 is CASSNTGDYGYTF. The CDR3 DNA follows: TGTGCCAGCAGTAATACAGGGGACTATGGCTACACCTTC.

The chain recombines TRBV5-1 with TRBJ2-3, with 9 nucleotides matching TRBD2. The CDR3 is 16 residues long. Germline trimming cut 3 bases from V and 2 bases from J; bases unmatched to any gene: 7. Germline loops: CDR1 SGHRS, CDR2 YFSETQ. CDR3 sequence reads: CASSSVAGADTDTQYF. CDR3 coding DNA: TGCGCCAGCAGCTCAGTAGCGGGGGCTGACACAGATACGCAGTATTTT.

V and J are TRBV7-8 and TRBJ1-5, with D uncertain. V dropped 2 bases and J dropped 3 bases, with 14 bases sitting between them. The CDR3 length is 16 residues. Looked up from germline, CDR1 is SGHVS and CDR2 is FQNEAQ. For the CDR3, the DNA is TGTGCCAGCAGCTTACGGCGGCAGGACTTCAATCAGCCCCAGCATTTT. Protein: CASSLRRQDFNQPQHF.

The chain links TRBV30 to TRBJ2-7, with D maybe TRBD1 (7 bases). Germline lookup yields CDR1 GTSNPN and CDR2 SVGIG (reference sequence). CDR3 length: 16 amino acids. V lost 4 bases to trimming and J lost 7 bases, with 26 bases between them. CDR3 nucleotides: TGTGCCTGGAACCTGGGTTTGGGGGGACAGTCAGGAGAGCAGTACTTC. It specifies CAWNLGLGGQSGEQYF.

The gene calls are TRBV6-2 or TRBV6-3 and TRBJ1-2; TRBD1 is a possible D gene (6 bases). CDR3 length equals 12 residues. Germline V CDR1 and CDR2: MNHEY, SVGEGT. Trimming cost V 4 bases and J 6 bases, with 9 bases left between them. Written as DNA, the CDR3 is TGTGCCAGCAGTTTGGACAGACATGGCTACACCTTC. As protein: CASSLDRHGYTF.

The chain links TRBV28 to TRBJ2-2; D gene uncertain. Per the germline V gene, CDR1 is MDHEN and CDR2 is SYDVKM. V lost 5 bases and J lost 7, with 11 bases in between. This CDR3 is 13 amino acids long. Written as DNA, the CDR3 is TGTGCCAGCAGTACACAGCTTTTCGGGGAGCTGTTTTTT. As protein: CASSTQLFGELFF. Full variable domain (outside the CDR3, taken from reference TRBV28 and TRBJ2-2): DVKVTQSSRYLVKRTGEKVFLECVQDMDHENMFWYRQDPGLGLRLIYFSYDVKMKEKGDIPEGYSVSREKKERFSLILESASTNQTSMYLCASSTQLFGELFFGEGSRLTVL.

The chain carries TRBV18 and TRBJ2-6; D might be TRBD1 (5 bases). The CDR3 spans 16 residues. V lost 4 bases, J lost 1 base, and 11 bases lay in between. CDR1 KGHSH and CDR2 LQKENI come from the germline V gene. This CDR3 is CASSLNQGSGANVLTF. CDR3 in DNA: TGTGCCAGCTCACTAAACCAGGGATCTGGGGCCAACGTCCTGACTTTC.

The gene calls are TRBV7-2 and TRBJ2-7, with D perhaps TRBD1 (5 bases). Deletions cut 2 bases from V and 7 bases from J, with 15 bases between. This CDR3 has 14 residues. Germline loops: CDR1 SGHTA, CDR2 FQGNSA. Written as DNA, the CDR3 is TGTGCCAGCAGCTTAAATTATCAGGGCGGAGAGCAGTACTTC. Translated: CASSLNYQGGEQYF.

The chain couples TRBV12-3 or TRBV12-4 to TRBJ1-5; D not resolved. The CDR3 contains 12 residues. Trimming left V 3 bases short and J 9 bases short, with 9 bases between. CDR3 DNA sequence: TGTGCCAGCAGTTTCGCTCGTGGGCCCCAGCATTTT. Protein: CASSFARGPQHF.

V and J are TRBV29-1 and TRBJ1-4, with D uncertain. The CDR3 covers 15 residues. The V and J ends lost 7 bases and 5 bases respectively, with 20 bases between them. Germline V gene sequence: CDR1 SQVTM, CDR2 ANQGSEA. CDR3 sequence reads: CSAKRSRTPNEKLFF. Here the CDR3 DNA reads TGCAGCGCTAAGCGGTCCAGAACCCCAAATGAAAAACTGTTTTTT.

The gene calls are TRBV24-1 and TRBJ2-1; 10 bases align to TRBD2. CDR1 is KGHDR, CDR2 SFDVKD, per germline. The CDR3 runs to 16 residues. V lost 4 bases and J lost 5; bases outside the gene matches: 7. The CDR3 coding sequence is TGTGCCACCAGTGACTCGAGCGGGGGGGCCCACAATGAGCAGTTCTTC. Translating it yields CATSDSSGGAHNEQFF.

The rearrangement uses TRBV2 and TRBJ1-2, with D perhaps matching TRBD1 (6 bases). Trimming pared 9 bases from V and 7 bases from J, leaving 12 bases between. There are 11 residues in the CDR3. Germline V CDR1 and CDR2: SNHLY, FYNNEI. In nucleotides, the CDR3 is TGTGCCAGTGGACAGATTAGTGGCTACACCTTC. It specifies CASGQISGYTF. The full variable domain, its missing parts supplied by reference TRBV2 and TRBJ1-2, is EPEVTQTPSHQVTQMGQEVILRCVPISNHLYFYWYRQILGQKVEFLVSFYNNEISEKSEIFDDQFSVERPDGSNFTLKIRSTKLEDSAMYFCASGQISGYTFGSGTRLTVV.

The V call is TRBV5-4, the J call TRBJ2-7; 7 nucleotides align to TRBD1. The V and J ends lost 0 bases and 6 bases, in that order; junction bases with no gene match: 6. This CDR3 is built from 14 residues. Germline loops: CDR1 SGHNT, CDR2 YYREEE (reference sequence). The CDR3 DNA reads TGTGCCAGCAGCTTGGACAGGGGTGCCTTCGAGCAGTACTTC. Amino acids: CASSLDRGAFEQYF.

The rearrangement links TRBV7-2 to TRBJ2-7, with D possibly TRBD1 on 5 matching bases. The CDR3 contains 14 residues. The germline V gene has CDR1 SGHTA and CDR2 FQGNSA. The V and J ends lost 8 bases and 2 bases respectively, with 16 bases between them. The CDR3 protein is CASERLAGPYEQYF. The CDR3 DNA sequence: TGTGCCAGCGAAAGGCTCGCAGGGCCCTACGAGCAGTACTTC.

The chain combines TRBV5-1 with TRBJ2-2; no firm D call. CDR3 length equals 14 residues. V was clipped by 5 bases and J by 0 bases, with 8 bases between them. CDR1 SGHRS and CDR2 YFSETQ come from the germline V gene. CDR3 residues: CASSKPSNTGELFF. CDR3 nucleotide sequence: TGCGCCAGCAGTAAGCCCTCGAACACCGGGGAGCTGTTTTTT.

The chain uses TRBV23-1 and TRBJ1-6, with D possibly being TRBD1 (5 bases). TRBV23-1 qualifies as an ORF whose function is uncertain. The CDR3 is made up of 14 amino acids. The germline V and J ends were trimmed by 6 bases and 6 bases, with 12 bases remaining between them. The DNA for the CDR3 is TGCGCCAGCAGACCAGGGTTAAGTAATTCACCCCTCCACTTT. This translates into CASRPGLSNSPLHF.

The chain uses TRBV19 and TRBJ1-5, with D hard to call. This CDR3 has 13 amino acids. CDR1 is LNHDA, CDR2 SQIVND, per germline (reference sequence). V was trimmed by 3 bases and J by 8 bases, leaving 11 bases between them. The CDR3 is CASSMGKVKPQHF. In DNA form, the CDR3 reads TGTGCCAGTAGTATGGGGAAGGTGAAGCCCCAGCATTTT.

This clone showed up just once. The CDR3 DNA reads as TGTGCCAGCAGTTACCACAGGGGAGGGGAGCAGTACTTC. It yields the protein CASSYHRGGEQYF. This chain uses TRBV6-5 with TRBJ2-7, with D perhaps being TRBD1 or TRBD2 (7 bases each). This CDR3 is 13 amino acids long. V lost 2 bases and J lost 7, with 12 bases in between. Germline assignment: CDR1 MNHEY and CDR2 SVGAGI.

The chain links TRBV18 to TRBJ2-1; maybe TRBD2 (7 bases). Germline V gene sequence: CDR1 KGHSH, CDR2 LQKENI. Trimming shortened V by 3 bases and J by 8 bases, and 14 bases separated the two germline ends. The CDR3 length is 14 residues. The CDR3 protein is CASSPITGRDEQFF. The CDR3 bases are TGTGCCAGCTCACCCATTACAGGGAGGGATGAGCAGTTCTTC.

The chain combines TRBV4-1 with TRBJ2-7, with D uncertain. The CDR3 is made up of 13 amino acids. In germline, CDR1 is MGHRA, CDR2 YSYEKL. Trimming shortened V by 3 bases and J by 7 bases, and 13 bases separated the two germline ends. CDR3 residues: CASSQTALGEQYF. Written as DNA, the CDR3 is TGCGCCAGCAGCCAGACTGCCTTAGGTGAGCAGTACTTC.